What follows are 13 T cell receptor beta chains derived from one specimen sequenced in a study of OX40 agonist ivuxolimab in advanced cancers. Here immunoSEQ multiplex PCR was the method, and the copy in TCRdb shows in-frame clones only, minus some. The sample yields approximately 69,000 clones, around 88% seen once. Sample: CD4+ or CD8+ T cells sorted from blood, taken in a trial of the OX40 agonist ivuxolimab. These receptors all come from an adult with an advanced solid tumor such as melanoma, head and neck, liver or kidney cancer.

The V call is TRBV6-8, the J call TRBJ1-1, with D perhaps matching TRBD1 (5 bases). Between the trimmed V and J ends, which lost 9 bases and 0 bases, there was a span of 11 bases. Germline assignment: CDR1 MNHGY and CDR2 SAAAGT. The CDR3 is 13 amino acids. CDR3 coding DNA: TGTGCCAGACTCCGGGACTTGAACACTGAAGCTTTCTTT. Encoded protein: CARLRDLNTEAFF.

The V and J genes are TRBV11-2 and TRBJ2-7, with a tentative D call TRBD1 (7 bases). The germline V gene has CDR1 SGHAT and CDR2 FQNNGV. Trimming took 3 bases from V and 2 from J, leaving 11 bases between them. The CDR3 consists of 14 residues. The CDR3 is CASSLGGQPYEQYF. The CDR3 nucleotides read TGTGCCAGCAGCTTGGGGGGACAGCCCTACGAGCAGTACTTC.

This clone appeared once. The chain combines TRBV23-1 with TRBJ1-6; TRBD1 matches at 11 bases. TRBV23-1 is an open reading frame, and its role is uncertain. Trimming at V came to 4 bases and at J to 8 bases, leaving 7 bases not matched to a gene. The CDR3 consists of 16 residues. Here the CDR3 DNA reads TGCGCCAGCAGTCGGGCCGGGACAGGGGGTGATTCACCCCTCCACTTT. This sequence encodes CASSRAGTGGDSPLHF.

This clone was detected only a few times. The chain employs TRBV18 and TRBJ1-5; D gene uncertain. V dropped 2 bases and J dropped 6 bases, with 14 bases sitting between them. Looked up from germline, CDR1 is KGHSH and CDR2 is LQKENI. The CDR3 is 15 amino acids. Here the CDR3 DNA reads TGTGCCAGCTCACCATACCAAGGTCGGGGTCAGCCCCAGCATTTT. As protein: CASSPYQGRGQPQHF.

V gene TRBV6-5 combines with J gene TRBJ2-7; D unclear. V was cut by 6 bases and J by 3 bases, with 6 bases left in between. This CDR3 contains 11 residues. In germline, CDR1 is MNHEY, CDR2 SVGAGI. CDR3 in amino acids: CASSPLYEQYF. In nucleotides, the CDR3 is TGTGCCAGCAGCCCCCTCTACGAGCAGTACTTC.

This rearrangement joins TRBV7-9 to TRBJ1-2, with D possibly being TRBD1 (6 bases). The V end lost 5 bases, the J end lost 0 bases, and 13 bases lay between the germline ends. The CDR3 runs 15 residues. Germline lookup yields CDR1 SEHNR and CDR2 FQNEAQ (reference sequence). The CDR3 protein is CASSPGQRPNYGYTF. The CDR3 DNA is TGTGCCAGCAGCCCAGGACAGAGACCTAACTATGGCTACACCTTC.

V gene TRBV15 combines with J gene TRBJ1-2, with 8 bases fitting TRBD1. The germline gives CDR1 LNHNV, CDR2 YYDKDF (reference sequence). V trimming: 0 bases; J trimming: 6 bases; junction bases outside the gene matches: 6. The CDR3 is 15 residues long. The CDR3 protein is CATSRDGAGGDGYTF. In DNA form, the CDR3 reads TGTGCCACCAGCAGAGATGGGGCAGGGGGCGATGGCTACACCTTC.

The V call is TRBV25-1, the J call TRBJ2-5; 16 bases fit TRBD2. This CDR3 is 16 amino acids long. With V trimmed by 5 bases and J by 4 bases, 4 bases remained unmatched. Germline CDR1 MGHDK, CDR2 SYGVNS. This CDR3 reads CASSKGLAGGGETQYF. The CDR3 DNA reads TGTGCCAGCAGTAAGGGACTAGCGGGAGGGGGAGAGACCCAGTACTTC.

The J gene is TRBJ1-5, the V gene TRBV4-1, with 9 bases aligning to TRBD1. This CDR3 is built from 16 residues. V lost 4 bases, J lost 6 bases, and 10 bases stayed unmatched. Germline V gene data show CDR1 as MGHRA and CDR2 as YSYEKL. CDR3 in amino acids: CASSLQPGQGFQPQHF. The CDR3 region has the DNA TGCGCCAGCAGCCTCCAACCGGGACAGGGCTTTCAGCCCCAGCATTTT.

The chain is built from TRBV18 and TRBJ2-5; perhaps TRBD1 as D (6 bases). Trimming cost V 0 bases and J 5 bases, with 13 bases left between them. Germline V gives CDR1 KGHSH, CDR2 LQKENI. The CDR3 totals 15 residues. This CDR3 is CASSPPGAGEETQYF. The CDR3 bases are TGTGCCAGCTCACCACCCGGGGCAGGGGAGGAGACCCAGTACTTC. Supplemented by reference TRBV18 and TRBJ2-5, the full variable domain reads NAGVMQNPRHLVRRRGQEARLRCSPMKGHSHVYWYRQLPEEGLKFMVYLQKENIIDESGMPKERFSAEFPKEGPSILRIQQVVRGDSAAYFCASSPPGAGEETQYFGPGTRLLVL.

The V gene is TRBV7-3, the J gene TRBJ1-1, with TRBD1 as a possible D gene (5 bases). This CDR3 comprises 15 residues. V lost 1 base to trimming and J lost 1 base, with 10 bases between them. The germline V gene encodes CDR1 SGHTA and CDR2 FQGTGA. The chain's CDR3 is CASSLSGGPNTEAFF. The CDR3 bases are TGTGCCAGCAGCTTAAGTGGGGGACCGAACACTGAAGCTTTCTTT.

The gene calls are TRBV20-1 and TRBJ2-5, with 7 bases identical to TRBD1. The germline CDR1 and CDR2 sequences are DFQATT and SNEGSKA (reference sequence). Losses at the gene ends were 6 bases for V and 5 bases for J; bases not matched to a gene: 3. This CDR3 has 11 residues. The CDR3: CSAGGMETQYF. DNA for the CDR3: TGCAGTGCAGGGGGCATGGAGACCCAGTACTTC.

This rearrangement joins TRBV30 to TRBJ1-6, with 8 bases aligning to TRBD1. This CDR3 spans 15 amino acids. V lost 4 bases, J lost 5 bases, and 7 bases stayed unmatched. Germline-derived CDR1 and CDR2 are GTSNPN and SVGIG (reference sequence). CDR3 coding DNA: TGTGCCTGGAAACCCTTGGACAGGGATAATTCACCCCTCCACTTT. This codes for CAWKPLDRDNSPLHF.